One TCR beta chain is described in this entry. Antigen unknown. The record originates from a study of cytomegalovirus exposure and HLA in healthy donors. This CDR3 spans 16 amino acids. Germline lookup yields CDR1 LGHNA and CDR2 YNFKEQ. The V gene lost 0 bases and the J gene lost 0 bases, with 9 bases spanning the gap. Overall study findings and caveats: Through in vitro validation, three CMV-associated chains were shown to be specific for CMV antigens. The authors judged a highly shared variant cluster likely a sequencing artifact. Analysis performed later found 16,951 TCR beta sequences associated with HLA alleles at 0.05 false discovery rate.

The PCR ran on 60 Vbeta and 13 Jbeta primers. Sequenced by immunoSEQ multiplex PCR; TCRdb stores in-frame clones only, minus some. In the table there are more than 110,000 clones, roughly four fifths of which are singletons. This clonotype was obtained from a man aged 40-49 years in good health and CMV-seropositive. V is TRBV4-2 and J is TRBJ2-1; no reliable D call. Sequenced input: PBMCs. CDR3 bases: TGTGCCAGCAGCCAAGACTTTAGGAGCTCCTACAATGAGCAGTTCTTC. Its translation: CASSQDFRSSYNEQFF.